One T cell receptor (beta chain) is described in this entry. Trimming cost V 4 bases and J 2 bases; bases outside gene matches: 4. Germline CDR1 reads SGDLS; CDR2 reads YYNGEE. The CDR3 consists of 15 residues. Vbeta (60) and Jbeta (13) primers were used in the PCR. The data were produced by immunoSEQ multiplex PCR, yet TCRdb's version contains in-frame clones alone and is incomplete. The profile shows 120,000 to 150,000 clones, over 60% of them singletons. This specimen comes from a study of cytomegalovirus exposure and HLA in healthy donors. This sequence joins TRBV9 and TRBJ2-3; 10 positions match TRBD1. The TCR was taken from a male donor in good health and CMV-seronegative. The sequenced sample consisted of PBMCs. This chain's CDR3 is CASSPGQGDTDTQYF. The CDR3 DNA reads as TGTGCCAGCAGCCCCGGACAGGGGGACACAGATACGCAGTATTTT.